This T cell receptor (beta chain) was sequenced for a study of blood T cell repertoires in COVID-19. The CDR3 loop spans 13 amino acids. Trimming stripped 1 base from V and 5 bases from J, with 8 bases between. The germline V gene has CDR1 LGHDT and CDR2 YNNKEL (reference sequence). Assay: immunoSEQ multiplex PCR; the TCRdb copy retains only in-frame clones and omits some. The table includes 100,000 to 150,000 clones, more than 70% detected once. This chain uses TRBV3-1 (or the pseudogene TRBV3-2) with TRBJ1-1; D is uncertain. This clonotype was sampled from an elderly man with active or convalescent COVID-19. Sequencing was performed on peripheral blood. The CDR3 loop is CASSQGYLTEAFF. CDR3 bases: TGTGCCAGCAGCCAAGGTTACTTAACTGAAGCTTTCTTT.